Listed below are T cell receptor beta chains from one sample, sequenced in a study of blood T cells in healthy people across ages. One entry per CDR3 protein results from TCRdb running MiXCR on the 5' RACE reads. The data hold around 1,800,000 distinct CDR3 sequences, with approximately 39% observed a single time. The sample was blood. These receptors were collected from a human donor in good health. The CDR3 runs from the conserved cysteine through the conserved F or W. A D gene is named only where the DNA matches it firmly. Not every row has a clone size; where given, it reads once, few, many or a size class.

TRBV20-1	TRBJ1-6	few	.	TGCAGTGCTAAACCCTCCGGGACCTTTGATTCACCCCTCCACTTT	CSAKPSGTFDSPLHF
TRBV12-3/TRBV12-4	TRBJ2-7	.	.	TGTGCCGGACGACAGGTTCGGGTGAGATACGAGCAGTACTTC	CAGRQVRVRYEQYF
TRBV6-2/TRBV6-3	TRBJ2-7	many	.	TGTGCCAGCAGTCCGACAGACTACGAGCAGTACTTC	CASSPTDYEQYF
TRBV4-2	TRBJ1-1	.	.	TGTGCCAGCAGCCAAGATGGATGGTCCGCTTTCTTT	CASSQDGWSAFF
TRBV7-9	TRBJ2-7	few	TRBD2	TGTGCCAGCAGCTTAGTAGGGACTATAGACGAGCAGTACTTC	CASSLVGTIDEQYF
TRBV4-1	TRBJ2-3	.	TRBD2	TGCGCCAGCAGCCAAGATCCGACTAGCGGGGGCACAGATACGCAGTATTTT	CASSQDPTSGGTDTQYF
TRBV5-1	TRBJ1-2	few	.	TGCGCCAGCAGCCAAGGGTTGGACTATGGCTACACCTTC	CASSQGLDYGYTF
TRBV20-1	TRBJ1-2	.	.	TGCAGTGCTCAGGACCGGACCTATGGCTACACCTTC	CSAQDRTYGYTF
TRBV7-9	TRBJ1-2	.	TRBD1	TGTGCCAGCAGCACGTCCCAGGGGGCGCGAGGCTACACCTTC	CASSTSQGARGYTF
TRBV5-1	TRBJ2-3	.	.	TGCGCCAGCAGCTGGAATCCGGGCCCCAGGTCGCAGTATTTT	CASSWNPGPRSQYF
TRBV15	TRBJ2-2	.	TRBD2	TGTGCCACCAGTGTAACTGCGGGAGAGACCGGGGAGCTGTTTTTT	CATSVTAGETGELFF
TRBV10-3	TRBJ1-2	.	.	TGTGCCATCAGGGGAGAAGAGATCAACTATGGCTACACCTTC	CAIRGEEINYGYTF
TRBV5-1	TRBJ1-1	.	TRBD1	TGCGCCAGCACTACCCGACAGGGTGGGGACACTGAAGCTTTCTTT	CASTTRQGGDTEAFF
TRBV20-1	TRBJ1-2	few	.	TGCAGTGCTAGAGATCGGGGGGCGCGGGGCTACACCTTC	CSARDRGARGYTF
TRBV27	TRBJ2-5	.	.	TGTACCAGCACGCCCAGACAGACCGAGGGAGAGACCCAGTACTTC	CTSTPRQTEGETQYF
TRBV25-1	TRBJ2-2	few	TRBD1	TGTGCCAGCAGTGATCGGGACAGGGGGCCGACCGGGGAGCTGTTTTTT	CASSDRDRGPTGELFF
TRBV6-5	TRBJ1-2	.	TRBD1	TGTGCCAGCAGTTACATGGGACAGGGGTTCTATGGCTACACCTTC	CASSYMGQGFYGYTF
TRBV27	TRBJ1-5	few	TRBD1	TGTGCCAGCAGTTTCCTGGGACAGTTTAATCAGCCCCAGCATTTT	CASSFLGQFNQPQHF
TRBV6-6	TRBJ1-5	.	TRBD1	TGTGCCAGCAAACCCGGACAGGGGGAACAGCCCCAGCATTTT	CASKPGQGEQPQHF
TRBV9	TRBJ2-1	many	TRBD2	TGTGCCAGCAGCGCCGTGCTAGCGGGGGCCTACAATGAGCAGTTCTTC	CASSAVLAGAYNEQFF
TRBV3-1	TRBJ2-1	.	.	TGTGCCAGCAGCCAAGTTCAGGGTTCCTACAATGAGCAGTTCTTC	CASSQVQGSYNEQFF
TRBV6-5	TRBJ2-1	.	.	TGTGCCAGCAGTTACTCGAGGGTAACCTACAATGAGCAGTTCTTC	CASSYSRVTYNEQFF
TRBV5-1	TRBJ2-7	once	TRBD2	TGCGCCAGCAGCTTGGGGGCTAGCGGGGGGCTAAGCTACGAGCAGTACTTC	CASSLGASGGLSYEQYF
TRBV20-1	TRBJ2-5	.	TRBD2	TGCAGTTGGTGGTCGGGGGGGCAAGAGACCCAGTACTTC	CSWWSGGQETQYF
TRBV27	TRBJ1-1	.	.	TGTGCCAGCAGTTTTAAGTTTGACACTGAAGCTTTCTTT	CASSFKFDTEAFF
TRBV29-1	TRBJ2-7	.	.	TGCAGCGTTTCCAGGGATGCTTACGAGCAGTACTTC	CSVSRDAYEQYF